These T cell receptor beta chains were read from a single sample in a study of T cell responses to AZD1222 COVID-19 vaccine. TCRdb keeps only in-frame clones here, not all; method: immunoSEQ multiplex PCR. The sample lists some 130,000 clones, approximately 90% occurring once. The sample consisted of peripheral blood, taken on day 0 of AZD1222 vaccination. These receptors were taken from an adult in good health. Both conserved end residues are part of each CDR3. D genes are given only for firm matches. Expanded clones are given a class, and other clones once, few, many or no size at all.

v_call,d_call,j_call,clone_size,cdr3_aa,cdr3_nt
TRBV29-1,NA,TRBJ1-5,NA,CSVEGAGGQPQHF,TGCAGCGTTGAGGGGGCTGGGGGTCAGCCCCAGCATTTT
TRBV19,NA,TRBJ2-2,NA,CASSIGTSGTGELFF,TGTGCCAGTAGTATCGGGACATCAGGCACCGGGGAGCTGTTTTTT
TRBV6-5,TRBD1,TRBJ1-5,NA,CASSRQGDQPQHF,TGTGCCAGCAGCAGACAGGGGGATCAGCCCCAGCATTTT
TRBV5-1,TRBD1,TRBJ1-1,once,CASSLAGTGFTEAFF,TGCGCCAGCAGCTTGGCCGGGACAGGGTTCACTGAAGCTTTCTTT
TRBV6-5,NA,TRBJ2-7,NA,CASRAQAGPYEQYF,TGTGCCAGCAGGGCCCAGGCAGGGCCGTACGAGCAGTACTTC
TRBV2,NA,TRBJ1-2,NA,CASNSNRVYGYTF,TGTGCCAGCAATTCTAACAGGGTGTATGGCTACACCTTC
TRBV7-9,TRBD1,TRBJ1-1,NA,CASSLQGTTEAFF,TGTGCCAGCAGCCTACAGGGGACCACTGAAGCTTTCTTT
TRBV7-9,TRBD1,TRBJ1-2,NA,CASSFPQQGFHGYTF,TGTGCCAGCAGCTTCCCTCAACAGGGGTTCCATGGCTACACCTTC
TRBV11-2,TRBD2,TRBJ2-3,NA,CASSLEPPGGLTDTQYF,TGTGCCAGCAGCTTAGAGCCGCCGGGAGGCCTCACAGATACGCAGTATTTT
TRBV6-5,TRBD1,TRBJ1-4,once,CASSSTGGTEKLFF,TGTGCCAGCAGTTCGACAGGGGGCACTGAAAAACTGTTTTTT
TRBV7-8,TRBD2,TRBJ2-1,NA,CASSVSGGRSYNEQFF,TGTGCCAGCAGCGTTAGCGGGGGACGCTCCTACAATGAGCAGTTCTTC
TRBV7-2,NA,TRBJ2-5,NA,CASNLGLRAQETQYF,TGTGCCAGCAACTTGGGACTGCGGGCTCAAGAGACCCAGTACTTC
TRBV5-5,NA,TRBJ1-2,NA,CASSLGSGSYYGYTF,TGTGCCAGCAGCTTGGGCTCAGGGTCTTACTATGGCTACACCTTC
TRBV19,NA,TRBJ2-3,NA,CASRGRRGGTDTQYF,TGTGCCAGTAGAGGGCGGCGGGGAGGAACAGATACGCAGTATTTT
TRBV19,NA,TRBJ1-5,NA,CASSLRDGTNQPQHF,TGTGCCAGTAGCCTCCGGGACGGAACAAATCAGCCCCAGCATTTT
TRBV6-5,NA,TRBJ1-5,NA,CASSYPGTNQPQHF,TGTGCCAGCAGTTACCCAGGGACAAATCAGCCCCAGCATTTT
TRBV6-5,NA,TRBJ1-5,NA,CASSYFRGQQPQHF,TGTGCCAGCAGTTATTTCCGGGGGCAACAGCCCCAGCATTTT
TRBV25-1,NA,TRBJ1-1,NA,CASRSYTEAFF,TGTGCCAGCCGCAGCTACACTGAAGCTTTCTTT
TRBV7-3,NA,TRBJ1-6,few,CASSTSGSPLHF,NA
TRBV6-2/TRBV6-3,NA,TRBJ1-4,NA,CASSYSPPGELRQKLFF,TGTGCCAGCAGTTACTCTCCCCCGGGGGAGCTCCGTCAAAAACTGTTTTTT
TRBV2,NA,TRBJ2-7,NA,CASSEGRGYYEQYF,TGTGCCAGCAGTGAAGGGCGTGGGTACTACGAGCAGTACTTC
TRBV6-5,NA,TRBJ1-1,NA,CASTIGALTEAFF,TGTGCCAGCACGATCGGGGCGCTGACTGAAGCTTTCTTT
TRBV6-5,NA,TRBJ1-3,NA,CASSYSRPSSGNTIYF,TGTGCCAGCAGTTACTCGCGCCCTAGCTCTGGAAACACCATATATTTT
TRBV2,NA,TRBJ2-2,few,CASVLDSTTRNTGELFF,TGTGCCAGCGTCTTGGACAGCACCACCAGGAACACCGGGGAGCTGTTTTTT
TRBV2,NA,TRBJ1-3,NA,CASGSGSGNTIYF,TGTGCCAGCGGGTCTGGCTCTGGAAACACCATATATTTT
TRBV12-5,TRBD1,TRBJ2-1,NA,CASGEDRHNEQFF,TGTGCTAGTGGAGAGGACAGGCACAATGAGCAGTTCTTC
TRBV12-3/TRBV12-4,NA,TRBJ1-5,NA,CASSLVAGPQHF,TGTGCCAGCAGTTTAGTCGCCGGCCCCCAGCATTTT
TRBV6-2/TRBV6-3,NA,TRBJ1-4,NA,CASSLGPFNEKLFF,TGTGCCAGCAGTTTGGGACCGTTTAATGAAAAACTGTTTTTT
TRBV18,NA,TRBJ2-7,NA,CASSPPINSYEQYF,TGTGCCAGCTCACCACCAATCAACTCCTACGAGCAGTACTTC
TRBV5-6,TRBD2,TRBJ2-2,NA,CASSPRSGGAEAGELFF,TGTGCCAGCAGCCCCCGGAGCGGGGGGGCTGAGGCCGGGGAGCTGTTTTTT
TRBV6-5,NA,TRBJ2-6,NA,CASSYDRSGANVLTF,TGTGCCAGCAGTTACGACAGATCTGGGGCCAACGTCCTGACTTTT
TRBV19,NA,TRBJ1-2,NA,CASSIGRGDYGYTF,TGTGCCAGTAGTATAGGGAGGGGAGACTATGGCTACACCTTC
TRBV4-3,TRBD1,TRBJ2-7,NA,CASSQGTGVSYEQYF,TGCGCCAGCAGCCAAGGGACAGGGGTATCCTACGAGCAGTACTTC
TRBV10-2,NA,TRBJ2-3,NA,CASSAAGDTQYF,TGCGCCAGCAGTGCAGCTGGTGATACGCAGTATTTT
TRBV7-9,NA,TRBJ2-3,NA,CASSLSEDTQYF,TGTGCCAGCAGCTTATCGGAAGATACGCAGTATTTT